One and the same sample provided the 10 T cell receptor beta chains below, sequenced in a study of cytomegalovirus exposure and HLA in healthy donors. Primers included in the PCR were 60 Vbeta and 13 Jbeta primers. This table comes from immunoSEQ multiplex PCR, and its TCRdb copy is limited to in-frame clones, with some not included. The sample has some 190,000 clones, approximately 86% seen once. The material sequenced was PBMCs. The receptors were sampled from a boy between 2 and 10 years old in good health and CMV-seronegative.

The V and J genes are TRBV7-2 and TRBJ2-5, with a tentative D call TRBD1 (6 bases). The J call may be faulty, since TRBJ2-7 better matches the DNA end. Germline CDR1 and CDR2: SGHTA and FQGNSA. This CDR3 region has 13 residues. The CDR3 here is CASSRTGNYEQYF. CDR3 DNA sequence: TGTGCCAGCAGCCGTACAGGGAACTACGAGCAGTACTTC.

V is TRBV15 and J is TRBJ2-1; 7 bases fit TRBD1. V was pared by 0 bases and J by 10 bases, with 3 bases of the junction left unmatched. The CDR3 is 13 amino acids. Germline V gene lookup returns CDR1 LNHNV and CDR2 YYDKDF (reference sequence). Here the CDR3 reads CATSRDYRGEQFF. The CDR3 region has the DNA TGTGCCACCAGCAGAGATTACAGGGGAGAGCAGTTCTTC.

The V and J genes are TRBV28 and TRBJ2-3, with D maybe TRBD2 (5 bases). The CDR3 is 14 residues long. The V and J ends lost 5 bases and 1 base respectively, with 10 bases between them. CDR1 is MDHEN, CDR2 SYDVKM, per germline. The CDR3 coding sequence is TGTGCCAGCAGTGGCCGGGGAGGCACAGATACGCAGTATTTT. Amino acids: CASSGRGGTDTQYF.

The count of this clone is one. The genes are TRBV4-1 and TRBJ2-5, with a possible D match to TRBD2 (6 bases). The CDR3 contains 16 residues. The germline CDR1 and CDR2 sequences are MGHRA and YSYEKL. Trimming shortened V by 0 bases and J by 4 bases, and 15 bases separated the two germline ends. The CDR3 sequence: CASSQDQATRGETQYF. The CDR3, as DNA: TGCGCCAGCAGCCAAGACCAGGCGACTAGAGGAGAGACCCAGTACTTC.

The chain couples TRBV27 to TRBJ1-5, with D possibly TRBD1 on 5 matching bases. This CDR3 spans 14 amino acids. Germline V gene lookup returns CDR1 MNHEY and CDR2 SMNVEV (reference sequence). Between the trimmed V and J ends, which lost 0 bases and 7 bases, there was a span of 10 bases. CDR3 in amino acids: CASSLSQGSQPQHF. The CDR3 region has the DNA TGTGCCAGCAGTTTATCTCAGGGTAGCCAGCCCCAGCATTTT.

V usage is TRBV6-1 and J usage is TRBJ2-7; possibly TRBD2 for D (5 bases). V shed 7 bases and J shed 2 bases, with 12 bases lying between them. CDR3 length equals 13 residues. The V gene's germline CDR1 is MNHNS and CDR2 SASEGT. CDR3 region: CASNKRHAYEQYF. CDR3 sequence (DNA): TGTGCCAGCAACAAGCGGCATGCCTACGAGCAGTACTTC.

The chain couples TRBV19 to TRBJ2-5; 7 bases line up with TRBD1. The germline V gene encodes CDR1 LNHDA and CDR2 SQIVND (reference sequence). V dropped 5 bases and J dropped 5; count of bases not matched to a gene: 11. This CDR3 is built from 15 residues. The CDR3 loop reads CASSLPGGIGETQYF. The CDR3 DNA follows: TGTGCCAGTAGTTTACCAGGGGGTATCGGGGAGACCCAGTACTTC. The full variable domain, rest sourced from reference TRBV19 and TRBJ2-5, is DGGITQSPKYLFRKEGQNVTLSCEQNLNHDAMYWYRQDPGQGLRLIYYSQIVNDFQKGDIAEGYSVSREKKESFPLTVTSAQKNPTAFYLCASSLPGGIGETQYFGPGTRLLVL.

This rearrangement joins TRBV28 to TRBJ1-2; a possible D gene is TRBD1 (5 bases). The V end lost 6 bases, the J end lost 1 base, and 18 bases lay between the germline ends. In germline, CDR1 is MDHEN, CDR2 SYDVKM. The CDR3 has 16 amino acids. CDR3 DNA sequence: TGTGCCAGCAGGGCCGTAGGGGAAACGGATAACTATGGCTACACCTTC. Residues: CASRAVGETDNYGYTF.

V usage is TRBV27 and J usage is TRBJ2-7; tentative D call: TRBD1 (6 bases). The CDR3 loop spans 15 amino acids. CDR1 and CDR2 (germline): MNHEY, SMNVEV (reference sequence). V lost 6 bases and J 2 bases, leaving 17 bases between the germline ends. This chain's CDR3 is CASSRSEGETYEQYF. CDR3 coding DNA: TGTGCCAGCAGCCGGAGTGAGGGGGAAACCTACGAGCAGTACTTC.

The rearrangement links TRBV7-6 to TRBJ2-3; TRBD2 matches 7 bases. In germline, CDR1 is SGHVS, CDR2 FNYEAQ. The trim removed 2 bases at V and 2 bases at J, leaving 16 bases unmatched. The CDR3 is 19 residues long. The CDR3 spells CASSLLKAGIFTYTDTQYF. CDR3 nucleotide sequence: TGTGCCAGCAGCTTACTAAAAGCGGGAATCTTTACGTACACAGATACGCAGTATTTT.